This record looks at one T cell receptor beta chain sequence and its context. It lacks a known antigen. Per-base qualities were not stored, and no clone one base away is much larger. The CDR3 has 16 amino acids, counting the end cysteine and phenylalanine. The CDR3 DNA has 48 bases and is translated from base 1. This entry belongs to a study of blood T cell repertoires in COVID-19 (dated by TCRdb to 2020 to 2021). Study-wide context: The collaborator samples originated in the United States, Italy and Spain and spanned the acute and convalescent phases of COVID-19. The prospective study material was composed of cDNA or gDNA derived from T cells, B-cell-depleted T cells, or PBMCs. The dataset comprised deeply sampled blood TCRbeta repertoires from subjects exposed to, actively infected with, or recovered from COVID-19. The repertoires were released in a freely available public database intended as a resource for research on the immune response to SARS-CoV-2. Samples were obtained from the ongoing ImmuneRACE study (first 160 participants) and from 1,254 subjects provided by 6 global collaborators. Nearly every sample came with metadata listing a de-identified subject ID, COVID-19 status, age in years and sex. HLA class I and class II types, where available, came from metadata supplied by the sample provider rather than from assay-based typing.

TCRbeta CDR3 regions were amplified from genomic DNA by means of the immunoSEQ Assay, a bias-controlled multiplex PCR. Per the original workflow: The number of nucleated cells in each sample was estimated by amplification of reference gene primers within the assay. To quantify the absolute abundance of each unique TCRbeta CDR3 rearrangement, sequence reads were collapsed and filtered. For each sample, productive Simpson clonality was calculated as the square root of Simpson's diversity index across productive rearrangements. TCRdb took this table from immuneACCESS and kept in-frame rearrangements with V and J called. Such tables lack part of the clones; where checked against another copy, unresolved V genes explain under half of the gap, and the rest is unexplained. The DNA gave D and trimming, while V, J and clone size come from that table. Present in this sample are 290,000 or so clones, roughly four fifths of which were seen just once. The top ten clones comprise approximately 5% of the sample.

Enrolling through a virtual design, the prospective study's participants ranged in age from roughly 18 to 89 years and lived across 24 United States geographic areas. In the prospective study, participants were assigned to cohorts based on the clinical history participants reported in a screening survey and a study questionnaire. Exposed participants had been in contact, within 2 weeks of entering the study, with a person who had a PCR-confirmed or clinician-diagnosed case of COVID-19. In the prospective study, mobile phlebotomists collected whole blood, serum and a nasopharyngeal or oropharyngeal swab from each participant. Participants in the prospective study had the option to provide additional blood draws and questionnaires over a roughly 2-month period. Before DNA extraction, blood samples from the prospective study were shipped at room temperature or frozen. Broad study findings and their caveats: The quantity of clinical and demographic metadata differed by source and by participant and was supplied without curation.

Recombination connected TRBV21-1 to TRBJ2-7; no DNA check was done on the table's D call, TRBD2. TRBV21-1 is a pseudogene locus. This clonotype originated in a man aged 40-55 years who had been exposed to COVID-19. Sequencing was done on a sample of PBMCs or T cells enriched from blood (not recorded which). The CDR3 reads as follows: CASSDKGGRSSYEQYF. The sequenced DNA is TGTGCCAGCAGCGACAAGGGCGGGAGGAGCTCCTACGAGCAGTACTTC.